This record concerns one T cell receptor (beta chain) sequence. Different DNA sequences within this sample yield the same CDR3. The time point here: new active TB diagnosis, blood taken before or within 7 days of starting treatment. The data are from a study of T cells in tuberculosis. The CDR3 spans 15 residues. Germline V gene sequence: CDR1 SNHLY, CDR2 FYNNEI. Germline trimming cut 7 bases from V and 10 bases from J; bases unmatched to any gene: 13. Clones were read by immunoSEQ multiplex PCR, and TCRdb kept only the in-frame ones, dropping some. The sample consists of roughly 34,000 clones, over 85% of them appearing once.

The sequence derives from an adult with tuberculosis. The chain uses TRBV2 and TRBJ1-4, with 9 positions matching TRBD1. Specimen: PBMCs, collected at tuberculosis diagnosis. The CDR3 spells CASTSPDRGQGKLFF. CDR3 DNA: TGTGCCAGCACCTCCCCGGACAGGGGCCAAGGAAAACTGTTTTTT.